This T cell receptor beta chain was obtained from a study of T cell responses to AZD1222 COVID-19 vaccine. Measured with immunoSEQ multiplex PCR; TCRdb has only the in-frame clones, and not every one. The data show approximately 100,000 clones, with 70% to 90% seen just once and over 2% held by the top ten. Losses at the gene ends were 0 bases for V and 4 bases for J; bases not matched to a gene: 14. The germline V gene has CDR1 LGHNA and CDR2 YNFKEQ. This CDR3 spans 20 amino acids. This sample comprised peripheral blood, obtained 28 days after the second AZD1222 dose. This receptor was taken from an adult who received the AZD1222 COVID-19 vaccine. The V and J genes are TRBV4-2 and TRBJ2-7; TRBD2 matches 14 bases. This CDR3 reads CASSQDVNLGLAGGLYEQYF. The CDR3 nucleotides read TGTGCCAGCAGCCAAGATGTAAACCTCGGACTAGCGGGAGGTCTGTACGAGCAGTACTTC.